The 8 T cell receptor beta chains listed next were all sequenced from one sample in a study of blood T cell repertoires in COVID-19 (dated by TCRdb to between 2020 and 2021). Libraries were made using the immunoSEQ multiplex PCR assay. The immuneACCESS repertoire file appears here via TCRdb, limited to in-frame rearrangements. These files lack a portion of the clones; in checked studies, under half of the deficit traces to unresolved V genes, and the cause of the others is not known. This sample has some 46,000 clones in its table, and around 90% of those were observed once. In total, the top ten clones hold roughly 7.4% of the sample. Input material: peripheral blood. Source of these receptors: a man between 50 and 59 years old with acute or convalescent COVID-19.

The rearrangement joins TRBV5-1 to TRBJ1-1; D is uncertain. V was shortened by 5 bases and J by 2 bases, with 19 bases between the two germline ends. The germline gives CDR1 SGHRS, CDR2 YFSETQ. The CDR3 contains 16 residues. CDR3 in DNA: TGCGCCAGCAGTCGCATCTACGTAGCCGGAAACACTGAAGCTTTCTTT. Translated: CASSRIYVAGNTEAFF.

The gene calls are TRBV2 and TRBJ1-5; 7 bases map to TRBD1. Germline assignment: CDR1 SNHLY and CDR2 FYNNEI. CDR3 size: 15 residues. The V segment lost 8 bases and the J segment 4 bases; nucleotides outside the gene matches: 11. The DNA for the CDR3 is TGTGCCAGCGGAAACAAGGGACAGTTAAATCAGCCCCAGCATTTT. Amino acid sequence: CASGNKGQLNQPQHF.

The chain joins TRBV7-3 to TRBJ2-7; the D is unclear. Germline CDR1 is SGHTA and CDR2 is FQGTGA. V lost 6 bases, J lost 0 bases, and 9 bases lay in between. This CDR3 is 13 amino acids long. CDR3 nucleotides: TGTGCCAGCAGGGCGGAGAGCTCCTACGAGCAGTACTTC. It yields the protein CASRAESSYEQYF.

V is TRBV6-5 and J is TRBJ2-7; 7 bases match TRBD1. The J segment lost 0 bases and the V segment lost 5 bases, leaving 4 bases of the junction unmatched. Germline CDR1 and CDR2: MNHEY and SVGAGI. The CDR3 is 14 residues long. The CDR3 DNA reads as TGTGCCAGCAGTCGGGACAGCAGCTCCTACGAGCAGTACTTC. Protein product: CASSRDSSSYEQYF.

The gene calls are TRBV18 and TRBJ2-5; D possibly corresponds to TRBD2 (6 bases). Trimming stripped 8 bases from V and 7 bases from J, with 14 bases between. The CDR3 covers 12 residues. From germline, CDR1 is KGHSH and CDR2 LQKENI. CDR3 loop: CASHGDSGTQYF. CDR3 DNA: TGTGCCAGCCACGGGGACTCGGGGACCCAGTACTTC.

The chain is built from TRBV4-2 and TRBJ2-7; D is undetermined. V was trimmed by 0 bases and J by 3 bases, leaving 6 bases between them. The germline V gene has CDR1 LGHNA and CDR2 YNFKEQ. The CDR3 length is 13 residues. CDR3: CASSQDLGYEQYF. In nucleotides, the CDR3 is TGTGCCAGCAGCCAAGATCTCGGCTACGAGCAGTACTTC.

A single count supports this clone. The V gene is TRBV5-1, the J gene TRBJ1-4; D unresolved. V dropped 0 bases and J dropped 0 bases, with 6 bases sitting between them. The CDR3 spans 15 residues. CDR1 and CDR2 from the germline V gene are SGHRS and YFSETQ. The CDR3 here is CASSLEWPTNEKLFF. The DNA of the CDR3 is TGCGCCAGCAGCTTGGAATGGCCAACTAATGAAAAACTGTTTTTT.

The rearrangement joins TRBV7-2 to TRBJ2-2; TRBD2 matches 8 bases. V lost 5 bases and J lost 0; bases outside the gene matches: 8. Germline CDR1 and CDR2: SGHTA and FQGNSA. CDR3 length: 17 residues. CDR3 sequence (DNA): TGTGCCAGCAGCGCCCGGGGGGGGAGCGCGAACACCGGGGAGCTGTTTTTT. Its translation: CASSARGGSANTGELFF.